Shown below are 5 T cell receptor beta chains from a single sample sequenced in a study of lymphopenia after photon versus proton radiotherapy. Assay: immunoSEQ multiplex PCR; the TCRdb copy retains only in-frame clones and omits some. This table holds about 68,000 clones, approximately 91% found once. Sequences were derived from peripheral blood, sampled from a patient treated with photon-based radiotherapy. The receptors derive from a woman in her seventies with pancreatic cancer.

The chain combines TRBV7-2 with TRBJ2-5; no firm D call. The germline V gene encodes CDR1 SGHTA and CDR2 FQGNSA. This CDR3 has 13 residues. Trimming removed 1 base at V and 4 bases at J, with 7 bases between. DNA of the CDR3: TGTGCCAGCAGCTTAGTTAGGATAGAGACCCAGTACTTC. This gives the protein CASSLVRIETQYF.

This clone was seen only once. The genes are TRBV7-9 and TRBJ2-7; no reliable D call. CDR3 length: 14 amino acids. Trimming removed 3 bases at V and 2 bases at J, with 11 bases between. CDR1 and CDR2 from the germline V gene are SEHNR and FQNEAQ (reference sequence). CDR3: CASSFQETPYEQYF. The CDR3 nucleotides are TGTGCCAGCAGCTTCCAGGAGACTCCCTACGAGCAGTACTTC.

The J gene is TRBJ2-3, the V gene TRBV7-9, with TRBD1 matching over 7 bases. The germline CDR1 and CDR2 sequences are SEHNR and FQNEAQ (reference sequence). V lost 8 bases, J lost 4 bases, and 3 bases stayed unmatched. The CDR3 is 12 residues long. For the CDR3, the DNA is TGTGCCAGCGGCACAGGGGCAGATACGCAGTATTTT. It codes for CASGTGADTQYF.

The V gene is TRBV6-1, the J gene TRBJ1-5; tentatively, D is TRBD1 (6 bases). The CDR3 loop spans 14 amino acids. CDR1 is MNHNS and CDR2 is SASEGT in the germline V gene. V was trimmed by 4 bases and J by 4 bases, leaving 11 bases between them. The CDR3 spells CASSARGGNQPQHF. The CDR3 DNA is TGTGCCAGCAGTGCCAGGGGAGGAAATCAGCCCCAGCATTTT.

CDR3: CASSLPTGGLGGTEAFF. Written as DNA, the CDR3 is TGTGCCAGCAGTTTACCGACAGGGGGCTTAGGAGGCACTGAAGCTTTCTTT. The gene calls are TRBV28 and TRBJ1-1, with 10 nucleotides matching TRBD1. The V and J ends lost 2 bases and 4 bases, in that order; junction bases with no gene match: 10. The CDR3 runs 17 residues. Germline values: CDR1 MDHEN, CDR2 SYDVKM.